The 16 T cell receptor beta chains presented below share a single source sample, sequenced in a study of cytomegalovirus exposure and HLA in healthy donors. PCR primers comprised 60 Vbeta and 13 Jbeta primers. Sequencing was performed with immunoSEQ multiplex PCR; in TCRdb, only in-frame clones are kept and a portion is missing. Among approximately 88,000 clones listed, 50% to 80% were seen once. Sequencing was performed on PBMCs. The receptor set was obtained from a man aged 60 to 75 in good health and CMV-seronegative.

The count of this clone is one. The V gene is TRBV29-1, the J gene TRBJ2-7, with 8 bases aligning to TRBD2. CDR3 length: 14 residues. Per germline, CDR1 SQVTM and CDR2 ANQGSEA. After removal of 4 bases from V and 2 bases from J, the junction contained 7 bases not matched to a gene. The CDR3 DNA is TGCAGCGTTGTTCATAGCGGGGCTGCCTACGAGCAGTACTTC. Protein sequence: CSVVHSGAAYEQYF.

The chain employs TRBV10-1 and TRBJ2-7, with 7 bases lining up with TRBD2. This CDR3 spans 14 amino acids. With 3 bases clipped from V and 3 bases from J, the junction kept 5 bases outside the gene matches. In germline, CDR1 is WNHNN, CDR2 SYGVQD (reference sequence). The CDR3 region is CASSDSGEGYEQYF. The CDR3 DNA sequence: TGCGCCAGCAGTGACTCCGGGGAGGGCTACGAGCAGTACTTC.

V gene TRBV6-5 combines with J gene TRBJ2-7, with 7 bases fitting TRBD2. Germline values: CDR1 MNHEY, CDR2 SVGAGI. The length of the CDR3 is 14 residues. The V segment lost 6 bases and the J segment 2 bases; nucleotides outside the gene matches: 7. The CDR3 region has the DNA TGTGCCAGCAGCCCGCCGGGAGGAGCCTACGAGCAGTACTTC. Its translation is CASSPPGGAYEQYF.

This clone was recorded once. The chain employs TRBV28 and TRBJ1-4, with 8 bases identical to TRBD1. The germline V gene has CDR1 MDHEN and CDR2 SYDVKM. The ends lost 1 base at V and 8 bases at J; junction bases unmatched: 3. The CDR3 consists of 14 residues. The CDR3, as DNA: TGTGCCAGCAGTTTATTGCACAGGGGGGAAAAACTGTTTTTT. It specifies CASSLLHRGEKLFF.

The chain uses TRBV18 and TRBJ1-2; D might be TRBD1 (5 bases). The CDR3 sequence is 14 residues long. Germline values: CDR1 KGHSH, CDR2 LQKENI. V lost 3 bases and J 3 bases, leaving 11 bases between the germline ends. CDR3 region: CASSPSGTDYGYTF. The CDR3 DNA sequence: TGTGCCAGCTCACCGTCCGGGACTGACTATGGCTACACCTTC.

In this sample, this clone turned up a few times. This rearrangement joins TRBV9 to TRBJ2-2, with D maybe TRBD2 (5 bases). V shed 3 bases and J shed 1 base, with 13 bases lying between them. Per the germline V gene, CDR1 is SGDLS and CDR2 is YYNGEE. The CDR3 consists of 16 residues. The CDR3 DNA is TGTGCCAGCAGCGCCATGGGAGCCGGGAACACCGGGGAGCTGTTTTTT. Amino acid sequence: CASSAMGAGNTGELFF.

This clone came up many times. This sequence joins TRBV2 and TRBJ1-1; D perhaps matches TRBD1 (5 bases). The CDR3 has 14 residues. Germline CDR1 and CDR2: SNHLY and FYNNEI. V was shortened by 4 bases and J by 5 bases, with 14 bases between the two germline ends. CDR3 residues: CASSGTWGVTEAFF. CDR3 DNA sequence: TGTGCCAGCAGTGGGACTTGGGGGGTGACTGAAGCTTTCTTT.

The gene calls are TRBV18 and TRBJ1-2; 8 bases are a match to TRBD1. The CDR3 is made up of 14 amino acids. The V gene end was trimmed by 2 bases and the J gene end by 3 bases; junction bases not matched to a gene: 2. Looked up from germline, CDR1 is KGHSH and CDR2 is LQKENI. CDR3: CASSPDRGDYGYTF. The DNA of the CDR3 is TGTGCCAGCTCACCAGACAGGGGTGACTATGGCTACACCTTC.

The rearrangement uses TRBV7-6 and TRBJ1-6; TRBD1 matches 8 bases. Germline loops: CDR1 SGHVS, CDR2 FNYEAQ. This CDR3 contains 16 residues. Trimming took 5 bases from V and 10 from J; bases not matched to a gene: 13. This CDR3 reads CASSAGDGQGNSPLHF. CDR3 nucleotide sequence: TGTGCCAGCAGCGCAGGGGATGGACAGGGAAACTCACCCCTCCACTTT.

The chain combines TRBV19 with TRBJ1-2; tentative D call: TRBD1 (6 bases). The CDR3 consists of 14 residues. From germline, CDR1 is LNHDA and CDR2 SQIVND (reference sequence). V was pared by 4 bases and J by 7 bases, with 16 bases between. The CDR3 region is CASSTPRQATGYTF. CDR3 sequence (DNA): TGTGCCAGTAGTACCCCCCGACAGGCGACTGGCTACACCTTC.

This clone was counted between two and nine times. The V call is TRBV7-6, the J call TRBJ1-5; D unclear. CDR3 length equals 13 residues. Germline CDR1 reads SGHVS; CDR2 reads FNYEAQ. Trimming stripped 1 base from V and 3 bases from J, with 4 bases between. The CDR3 coding sequence is TGTGCCAGCAGCTTAGACAACAATCAGCCCCAGCATTTT. This codes for CASSLDNNQPQHF.

CDR3 sequence: CASSSSPLSYEQYF. The CDR3 DNA is TGTGCCAGCAGTTCCTCTCCCCTTTCCTACGAGCAGTACTTC. The chain employs TRBV6-6 and TRBJ2-7; no clear D gene. Germline V gene data show CDR1 as MNHNY and CDR2 as SVGAGI (reference sequence). The CDR3 has 14 amino acids. V dropped 4 bases and J dropped 1 base, with 11 bases sitting between them.

This chain joins TRBV5-1 and TRBJ2-5, with 9 bases that match TRBD2. Germline CDR1 and CDR2: SGHRS and YFSETQ. The CDR3 has 16 residues. After removal of 4 bases from V and 1 base from J, the junction contained 8 bases not matched to a gene. The CDR3 spells CASSTGTAGGQETQYF. CDR3 nucleotide sequence: TGCGCCAGCAGCACGGGGACAGCGGGAGGCCAAGAGACCCAGTACTTC.

The genes are TRBV28 and TRBJ1-1; 8 bases are shared with TRBD1. After removal of 7 bases from V and 0 bases from J, the junction contained 10 bases not matched to a gene. The CDR3 runs 16 residues. Germline V gene sequence: CDR1 MDHEN, CDR2 SYDVKM. CDR3 nucleotide sequence: TGTGCCAGCACCAGGGGGCGAGAAGAAATGAACACTGAAGCTTTCTTT. It encodes CASTRGREEMNTEAFF.

The chain is built from TRBV5-1 and TRBJ2-7; D remains unclear. Trimming stripped 0 bases from V and 2 bases from J, with 15 bases between. The CDR3 runs to 16 residues. The germline gives CDR1 SGHRS, CDR2 YFSETQ. The CDR3: CASSLGLSGPTYEQYF. As DNA, the CDR3 is TGCGCCAGCAGCTTGGGTTTGTCTGGGCCTACCTACGAGCAGTACTTC.

The gene calls are TRBV10-3 and TRBJ1-2, with D possibly being TRBD1 (6 bases). Germline CDR1 reads ENHRY; CDR2 reads SYGVKD. Trimming shortened V by 10 bases and J by 0 bases, and 18 bases separated the two germline ends. The CDR3 has 15 residues. The CDR3 sequence is CASILKQGPNYGYTF. CDR3 nucleotide sequence: TGTGCCAGCATTTTAAAGCAGGGGCCTAACTATGGCTACACCTTC.